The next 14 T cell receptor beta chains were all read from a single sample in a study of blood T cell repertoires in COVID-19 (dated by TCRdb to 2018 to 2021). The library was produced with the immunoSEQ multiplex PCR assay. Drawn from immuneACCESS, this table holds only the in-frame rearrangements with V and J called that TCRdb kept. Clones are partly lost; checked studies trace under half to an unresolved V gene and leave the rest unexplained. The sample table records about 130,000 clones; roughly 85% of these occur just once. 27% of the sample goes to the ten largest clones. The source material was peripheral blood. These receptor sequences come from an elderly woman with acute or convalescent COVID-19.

In nucleotides, the CDR3 is TGCGCCAGTTCATTAGCGGGGGGGCCTGTTGATACGCAGTATTTT. Translation: CASSLAGGPVDTQYF. The V gene is TRBV4-3, the J gene TRBJ2-3, with 11 bases that match TRBD2. This CDR3 has 15 amino acids. The trim removed 9 bases at V and 6 bases at J, leaving 11 bases unmatched. Germline V lookup: CDR1 LGHNA, CDR2 YSLEER.

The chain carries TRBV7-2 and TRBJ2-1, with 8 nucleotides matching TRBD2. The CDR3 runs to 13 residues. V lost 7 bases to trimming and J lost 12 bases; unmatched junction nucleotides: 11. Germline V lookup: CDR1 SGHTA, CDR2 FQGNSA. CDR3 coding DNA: TGTGCCAGCACCCAACGGGGGGGCGTAGGGCAGTTCTTC. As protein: CASTQRGGVGQFF.

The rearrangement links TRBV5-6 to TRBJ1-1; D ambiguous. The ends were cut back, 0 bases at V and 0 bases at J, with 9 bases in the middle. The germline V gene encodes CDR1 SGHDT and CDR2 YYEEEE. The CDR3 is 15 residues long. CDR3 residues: CASSLDSRVNTEAFF. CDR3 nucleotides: TGTGCCAGCAGCTTGGATTCGAGAGTGAACACTGAAGCTTTCTTT.

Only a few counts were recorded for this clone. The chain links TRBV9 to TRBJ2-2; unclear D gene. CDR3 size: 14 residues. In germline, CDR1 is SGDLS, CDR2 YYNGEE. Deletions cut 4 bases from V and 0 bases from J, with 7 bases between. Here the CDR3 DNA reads TGTGCCAGCAGCAGTGGCTCGAACACCGGGGAGCTGTTTTTT. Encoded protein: CASSSGSNTGELFF.

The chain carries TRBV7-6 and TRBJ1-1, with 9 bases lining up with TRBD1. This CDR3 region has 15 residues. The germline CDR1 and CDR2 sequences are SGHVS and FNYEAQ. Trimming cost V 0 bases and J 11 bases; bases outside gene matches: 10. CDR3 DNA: TGTGCCAGCAGCTTAGCTGAAGGGACAGGGTTTTTGGCTTTCTTT. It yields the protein CASSLAEGTGFLAFF. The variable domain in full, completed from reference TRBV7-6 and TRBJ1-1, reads GAGVSQSPRYKVTKRGQDVALRCDPISGHVSLYWYRQALGQGPEFLTYFNYEAQQDKSGLPNDRFSAERPEGSISTLTIQRTEQRDSAMYRCASSLAEGTGFLAFFGQGTRLTVV.

The CDR3 is CASSLSMGGTFF. As DNA, the CDR3 is TGTGCCAGCAGCTTATCCATGGGGGGGACTTTCTTT. This chain uses TRBV11-2 with TRBJ1-1, with D tentatively TRBD1 (5 bases). Trimming cost V 2 bases and J 12 bases, with 13 bases left between them. Germline V gene data show CDR1 as SGHAT and CDR2 as FQNNGV. This CDR3 contains 12 residues.

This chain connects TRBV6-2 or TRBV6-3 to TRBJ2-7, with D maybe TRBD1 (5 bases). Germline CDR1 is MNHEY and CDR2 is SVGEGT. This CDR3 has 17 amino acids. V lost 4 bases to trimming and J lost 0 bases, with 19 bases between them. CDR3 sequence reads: CASSLPAVDISSYEQYF. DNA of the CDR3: TGTGCCAGCAGTTTGCCGGCGGTGGACATAAGCTCCTACGAGCAGTACTTC.

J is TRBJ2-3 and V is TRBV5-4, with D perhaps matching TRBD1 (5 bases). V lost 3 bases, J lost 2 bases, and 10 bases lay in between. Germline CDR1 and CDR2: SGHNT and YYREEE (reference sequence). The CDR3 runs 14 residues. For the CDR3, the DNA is TGTGCCAGCAGCTCCTCGACAGACACAGATACGCAGTATTTT. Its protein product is CASSSSTDTDTQYF.

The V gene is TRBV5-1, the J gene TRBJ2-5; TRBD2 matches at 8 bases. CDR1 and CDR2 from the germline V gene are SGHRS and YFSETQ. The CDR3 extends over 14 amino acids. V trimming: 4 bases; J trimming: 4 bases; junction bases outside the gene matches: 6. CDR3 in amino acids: CASSTGGAPETQYF. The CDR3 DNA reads TGCGCCAGCAGCACCGGGGGGGCCCCAGAGACCCAGTACTTC.

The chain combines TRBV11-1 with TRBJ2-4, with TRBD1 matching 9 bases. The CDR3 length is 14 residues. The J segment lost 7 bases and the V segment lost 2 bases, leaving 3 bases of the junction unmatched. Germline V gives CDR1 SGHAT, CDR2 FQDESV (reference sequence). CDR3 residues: CASSLRTGDNIQYF. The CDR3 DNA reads TGTGCCAGCAGCTTACGGACAGGGGATAACATTCAGTACTTC.

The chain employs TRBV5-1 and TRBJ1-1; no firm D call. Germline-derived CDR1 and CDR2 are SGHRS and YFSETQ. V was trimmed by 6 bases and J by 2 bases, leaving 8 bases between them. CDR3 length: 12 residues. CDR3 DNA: TGCGCCAGCAAACTAGGAAACACTGAAGCTTTCTTT. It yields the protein CASKLGNTEAFF.

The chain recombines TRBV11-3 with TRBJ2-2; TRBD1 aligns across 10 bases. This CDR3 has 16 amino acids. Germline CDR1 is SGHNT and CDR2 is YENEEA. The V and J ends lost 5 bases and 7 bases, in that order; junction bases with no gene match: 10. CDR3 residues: CASSHGTGDLIGELFF. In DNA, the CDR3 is TGTGCCAGCAGCCACGGGACAGGGGATCTCATCGGGGAGCTGTTTTTT. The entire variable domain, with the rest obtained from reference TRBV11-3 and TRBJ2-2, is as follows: EAGVVQSPRYKIIEKKQPVAFWCNPISGHNTLYWYLQNLGQGPELLIRYENEEAVDDSQLPKDRFSAERLKGVDSTLKIQPAELGDSAVYLCASSHGTGDLIGELFFGEGSRLTVL.

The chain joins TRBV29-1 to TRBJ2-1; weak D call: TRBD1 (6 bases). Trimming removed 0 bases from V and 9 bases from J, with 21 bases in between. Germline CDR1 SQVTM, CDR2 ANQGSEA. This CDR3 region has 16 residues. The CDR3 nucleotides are TGCAGCGTTGAAGATCGTAACAGGGATTATTCAAGTGAGCAGTTCTTC. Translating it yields CSVEDRNRDYSSEQFF.

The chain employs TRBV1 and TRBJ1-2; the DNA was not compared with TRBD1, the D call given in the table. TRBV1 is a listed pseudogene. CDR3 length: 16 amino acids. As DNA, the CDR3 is TGCACCAGCAGCCAAAGCCGACAGGGGCCGAACTATGGCTACACCTTC. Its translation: CTSSQSRQGPNYGYTF.